The 23 T cell receptor beta chains reported below all come from one sample, sequenced in a study of blood T cell repertoires in COVID-19. Clones were sequenced by immunoSEQ multiplex PCR, and TCRdb holds only the in-frame ones, with some missing. The data hold approximately 240,000 clones, with 84% observed a single time. The sequencing input was peripheral blood. Every receptor here comes from a man aged 45 to 65 with acute or convalescent COVID-19.

This chain links TRBV4-1 with TRBJ1-4, with TRBD1 matching 7 bases. This CDR3 spans 18 amino acids. Germline V lookup: CDR1 MGHRA, CDR2 YSYEKL. The J segment lost 2 bases and the V segment lost 0 bases, leaving 9 bases of the junction unmatched. The CDR3 protein is CASSQDPLTGRTNEKLFF. DNA for the CDR3: TGCGCCAGCAGCCAAGACCCTTTGACAGGGCGTACTAATGAAAAACTGTTTTTT.

This chain connects TRBV27 to TRBJ1-6, with 8 bases identical to TRBD1. This CDR3 is built from 14 residues. The germline gives CDR1 MNHEY, CDR2 SMNVEV (reference sequence). V lost 5 bases, J lost 9 bases, and 6 bases stayed unmatched. The CDR3 bases are TGTGCCAGCAGTCTACAGGGGGGAGGTTCACCCCTCCACTTT. Protein sequence: CASSLQGGGSPLHF.

The chain is built from TRBV6-5 and TRBJ2-3; the match to TRBD1 covers 10 bases. Germline V gene data show CDR1 as MNHEY and CDR2 as SVGAGI. This CDR3 comprises 15 residues. J was trimmed by 4 bases and V by 5 bases; bases with no gene match: 6. Written as DNA, the CDR3 is TGTGCCAGCAGTCGACAGGGGGCTTTGGCAGATACGCAGTATTTT. Encoded protein: CASSRQGALADTQYF.

V is TRBV2 and J is TRBJ2-3, with 13 nucleotides matching TRBD2. The germline V gene has CDR1 SNHLY and CDR2 FYNNEI. V was pared by 6 bases and J by 4 bases, with 4 bases of the junction left unmatched. The CDR3 has 15 amino acids. CDR3 residues: CASRPTSGRSDTQYF. CDR3 bases: TGTGCCAGCAGGCCGACTAGCGGGAGGTCAGATACGCAGTATTTT. Based on the CDR3 plus reference TRBV2 and TRBJ2-3, the full variable domain is EPEVTQTPSHQVTQMGQEVILRCVPISNHLYFYWYRQILGQKVEFLVSFYNNEISEKSEIFDDQFSVERPDGSNFTLKIRSTKLEDSAMYFCASRPTSGRSDTQYFGPGTRLTVL.

The V and J genes are TRBV4-1 and TRBJ2-7; a possible D gene is TRBD2 (6 bases). This CDR3 is 16 amino acids long. Germline assignment: CDR1 MGHRA and CDR2 YSYEKL. V shed 5 bases and J shed 1 base, with 18 bases lying between them. The CDR3 DNA follows: TGCGCCAGCAGCGAAACTCCGGGGGACGGATCCTACGAGCAGTACTTC. This codes for CASSETPGDGSYEQYF.

V and J are TRBV6-7 and TRBJ2-1, with TRBD1 as a possible D gene (5 bases). TRBV6-7 carries the ORF label, with uncertain function. The V and J ends lost 6 bases and 9 bases respectively, with 15 bases between them. The CDR3 has 13 residues. CDR3 nucleotides: TGTGCCAGCAGCAGGGTCAATTTTACTGAGCAGTTCTTC. Amino acid sequence: CASSRVNFTEQFF.

The rearrangement links TRBV9 to TRBJ1-2; 7 nucleotides match TRBD1. The ends lost 2 bases at V and 4 bases at J; junction bases unmatched: 5. This CDR3 is built from 14 residues. Germline CDR1 and CDR2: SGDLS and YYNGEE. For the CDR3, the DNA is TGTGCCAGCAGCGTCGTAGGGACAGCCTATGGCTACACCTTC. Its translation is CASSVVGTAYGYTF.

This clone was recorded only once. The gene calls are TRBV5-6 and TRBJ2-7, with 8 nucleotides matching TRBD2. V gave up 4 bases and J gave up 5 bases; unmatched junction bases: 14. CDR1 is SGHDT, CDR2 YYEEEE, per germline. The CDR3 contains 16 residues. The CDR3 here is CASSEFLRNGGDEQYF. The CDR3 DNA sequence: TGTGCCAGCAGCGAATTTCTGCGGAACGGGGGGGACGAGCAGTACTTC. Filled out from reference TRBV5-6 and TRBJ2-7, the complete variable domain reads DAGVTQSPTHLIKTRGQQVTLRCSPKSGHDTVSWYQQALGQGPQFIFQYYEEEERQRGNFPDRFSGHQFPNYSSELNVNALLLGDSALYLCASSEFLRNGGDEQYFGPGTRLTVT.

The gene calls are TRBV11-3 and TRBJ2-7; TRBD2 aligns across 12 bases. Trimming took 5 bases from V and 3 from J; bases not matched to a gene: 8. The germline V gene encodes CDR1 SGHNT and CDR2 YENEEA. This CDR3 spans 16 amino acids. The CDR3 loop reads CASSTWTSGTHYEQYF. The CDR3 DNA reads TGTGCCAGCAGCACCTGGACTAGCGGGACCCACTACGAGCAGTACTTC.

The chain couples TRBV19 to TRBJ2-5, with D maybe TRBD2 (5 bases). Trimming took 0 bases from V and 5 from J, leaving 25 bases between them. Germline V gene data show CDR1 as LNHDA and CDR2 as SQIVND (reference sequence). The CDR3 spans 19 residues. The CDR3 is CASSIDPPRLRTGRETQYF. CDR3 DNA: TGTGCCAGTAGTATAGATCCGCCCCGCCTAAGGACTGGTCGGGAGACCCAGTACTTC. The full variable domain, with the rest looked up from reference TRBV19 and TRBJ2-5, is DGGITQSPKYLFRKEGQNVTLSCEQNLNHDAMYWYRQDPGQGLRLIYYSQIVNDFQKGDIAEGYSVSREKKESFPLTVTSAQKNPTAFYLCASSIDPPRLRTGRETQYFGPGTRLLVL.

The chain recombines TRBV28 with TRBJ1-1; TRBD1 aligns across 9 bases. Germline values: CDR1 MDHEN, CDR2 SYDVKM. The CDR3 totals 17 residues. V was pared by 1 base and J by 0 bases, with 6 bases of the junction left unmatched. The CDR3 here is CASSLLVGTGMNTEAFF. The CDR3 DNA follows: TGTGCCAGCAGTTTATTGGTCGGGACAGGGATGAACACTGAAGCTTTCTTT.

The chain links TRBV19 to TRBJ1-1, with 8 bases that match TRBD1. Germline-derived CDR1 and CDR2 are LNHDA and SQIVND (reference sequence). V was clipped by 5 bases and J by 4 bases; unmatched bases: 6. The CDR3 contains 14 residues. Here the CDR3 reads CASSPQGARTEAFF. The CDR3 region has the DNA TGTGCCAGTAGTCCGCAGGGGGCGCGCACTGAAGCTTTCTTT.

The V and J genes are TRBV6-6 and TRBJ2-7, with TRBD2 matching 12 bases. V trimming: 5 bases; J trimming: 5 bases; junction bases outside the gene matches: 4. The length of the CDR3 is 14 residues. Germline CDR1 MNHNY, CDR2 SVGAGI (reference sequence). The chain's CDR3 is CASSPSGRGNEQYF. CDR3 sequence (DNA): TGTGCCAGCAGTCCTAGCGGGAGGGGTAACGAGCAGTACTTC.

On this clone itself: A junction end diverges from the germline sequence, so it may reflect a read error. The V and J genes are TRBV27 and TRBJ2-7, with D possibly matching TRBD1 (5 bases). CDR3 size: 15 residues. Germline V lookup: CDR1 MNHEY, CDR2 SMNVEV (reference sequence). In nucleotides, the CDR3 is TGTGCCAGCAGTTTATACGGCAGGGTCTCCTCCGAGCAGTACTTC. Translation gives CASSLYGRVSSEQYF.

V usage is TRBV7-9 and J usage is TRBJ2-3; TRBD2 is a possible D gene (7 bases). This CDR3 comprises 18 residues. The V end was cut by 4 bases, the J end by 3 bases, with 23 bases between. Germline lookup yields CDR1 SEHNR and CDR2 FQNEAQ (reference sequence). As DNA, the CDR3 is TGTGCCAGCAGCTCACAGTTGGGGGGGCAGGGCTCAACAGATACGCAGTATTTT. Amino acid sequence: CASSSQLGGQGSTDTQYF.

This clone was seen once. The chain is built from TRBV3-1 (or the pseudogene TRBV3-2) and TRBJ2-3, with 7 nucleotides matching TRBD2. The CDR3 has 16 amino acids. CDR1 and CDR2 from the germline V gene are LGHDT and YNNKEL (reference sequence). V trimming: 4 bases; J trimming: 1 base; junction bases outside the gene matches: 8. Here the CDR3 reads CASSLTSVPGTDTQYF. In DNA form, the CDR3 reads TGTGCCAGCAGCCTCACTAGCGTTCCGGGCACAGATACGCAGTATTTT.

This chain uses TRBV7-9 with TRBJ1-2; D remains ambiguous. Trimming cost V 1 base and J 8 bases, with 8 bases left between them. This CDR3 is built from 12 residues. Germline CDR1 reads SEHNR; CDR2 reads FQNEAQ (reference sequence). CDR3 protein: CASSLEVGGYTF. The CDR3 DNA reads as TGTGCCAGCAGCTTAGAAGTCGGGGGCTACACCTTC.

The genes are TRBV3-1 (or the pseudogene TRBV3-2) and TRBJ2-7; TRBD2 aligns across 8 bases. Germline V gene lookup returns CDR1 LGHDT and CDR2 YNNKEL (reference sequence). V trimming: 4 bases; J trimming: 5 bases; junction bases outside the gene matches: 10. The CDR3 spans 15 residues. The CDR3 spells CASSPISGTVDEQYF. The CDR3 coding sequence is TGTGCCAGCAGCCCCATTAGCGGGACCGTCGACGAGCAGTACTTC.

The rearrangement links TRBV19 to TRBJ2-7, with D tentatively TRBD1 (6 bases). Trimming removed 5 bases from V and 0 bases from J, with 11 bases in between. Germline values: CDR1 LNHDA, CDR2 SQIVND (reference sequence). CDR3 length: 14 residues. The CDR3 DNA sequence: TGTGCCAGTAGTCCCCGGACAGCCTCCTACGAGCAGTACTTC. Translated: CASSPRTASYEQYF.

The V gene is TRBV5-1, the J gene TRBJ1-4; weak D call: TRBD1 (6 bases). Between the trimmed V and J ends, which lost 0 bases and 8 bases, there was a span of 11 bases. The CDR3 is 14 amino acids. CDR1 SGHRS and CDR2 YFSETQ come from the germline V gene. CDR3 sequence reads: CASSLAGAEEKLFF. The DNA for the CDR3 is TGCGCCAGCAGCTTGGCAGGGGCCGAGGAAAAACTGTTTTTT.

The chain couples TRBV10-3 to TRBJ2-5; 8 bases are shared with TRBD1. Germline V gene lookup returns CDR1 ENHRY and CDR2 SYGVKD. The V and J ends lost 10 bases and 0 bases, in that order; junction bases with no gene match: 1. The CDR3 contains 12 residues. The CDR3 DNA is TGTGCCACGGGACAGGACCAAGAGACCCAGTACTTC. Translated, it gives CATGQDQETQYF.

V and J are TRBV6-5 and TRBJ2-3; TRBD2 agrees at 8 bases. The germline V gene has CDR1 MNHEY and CDR2 SVGAGI. Germline trimming cut 7 bases from V and 3 bases from J; bases unmatched to any gene: 6. The CDR3 contains 14 residues. The CDR3 nucleotides read TGTGCCAGCAATCCGACTAGCGTAACAGATACGCAGTATTTT. Protein sequence: CASNPTSVTDTQYF.

The rearrangement joins TRBV5-1 to TRBJ1-1; TRBD1 matches 7 bases. With V trimmed by 4 bases and J by 0 bases, 6 bases remained unmatched. Looked up from germline, CDR1 is SGHRS and CDR2 is YFSETQ. This CDR3 is built from 15 residues. For the CDR3, the DNA is TGCGCCAGCAGCATCGCAGGGGGTATGAACACTGAAGCTTTCTTT. Its translation: CASSIAGGMNTEAFF.